Below, one T cell receptor (beta chain) is given with its context. Its antigen is unidentified. This clone may be a read error of a much larger clone one base away. Germline loops: CDR1 SNHLY, CDR2 FYNNEI. The CDR3 length is 13 residues. The sample originates from a study of Graves' ophthalmopathy and Graves' hyperthyroidism. Broader study findings: Sensitivity of about 91% and specificity of about 81% were achieved when a 13-signature model separated ophthalmopathy from stable hyperthyroidism.

Scientists amplified the TCR beta CDR3 regions from RNA transcripts. Second-round multiplex PCR came after first-round RT-PCR with HTBI primers. A single record per CDR3 protein comes from TCRdb applying MiXCR to the multiplex PCR reads. The repertoire includes hundreds of thousands of distinct CDR3 sequences, around 40% of them detected once, and less than 55% sits in the top ten. The TCR originated in an adult man with Graves' ophthalmopathy. The material sequenced was peripheral blood. The chain joins TRBV2 to TRBJ2-5; D uncertain. Here the CDR3 reads CATSVVRRETQYF. The DNA of the CDR3 is TGTGCCACCAGTGTCGTCCGGCGGGAGACCCAGTACTTC.